The clone carrying this TCR beta chain was found many times. The antigen remains undetermined. The record originates from a study of cytomegalovirus exposure and HLA in healthy donors. Study observations and caveats: Reported findings show TCR beta sequences accurately forecast HLA-A and HLA-B alleles in most subjects. Rare sequences made up most TCRs, while some public TCRs were found in many donors.

13 Jbeta primers and 60 Vbeta primers were used for the PCR. Profiled with immunoSEQ multiplex PCR; TCRdb holds only in-frame clones, not every one. The table lists around 130,000 clones, about three quarters of them singletons. The sequencing input was PBMCs. This TCR was sampled from a man aged 40-55 years in good health and CMV-seropositive.

The CDR3, as DNA: TGTGCCATCAGCACGACAGGGGAGGAAGCTTTCTTT. This translates into CAISTTGEEAFF. This chain uses TRBV10-3 with TRBJ1-1, with 8 bases identical to TRBD1. The J segment lost 8 bases and the V segment lost 6 bases, leaving 5 bases of the junction unmatched. The CDR3 loop spans 12 amino acids. Germline loops: CDR1 ENHRY, CDR2 SYGVKD.